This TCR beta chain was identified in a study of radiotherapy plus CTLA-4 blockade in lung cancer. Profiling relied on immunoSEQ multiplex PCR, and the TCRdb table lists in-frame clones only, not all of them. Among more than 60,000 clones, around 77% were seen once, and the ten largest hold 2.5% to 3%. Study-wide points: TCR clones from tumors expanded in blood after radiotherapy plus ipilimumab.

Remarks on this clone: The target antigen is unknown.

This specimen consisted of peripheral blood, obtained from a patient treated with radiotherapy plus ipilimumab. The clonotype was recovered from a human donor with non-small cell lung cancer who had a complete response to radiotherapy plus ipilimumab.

For the CDR3, the DNA is TGTGCCAGCGGTAGGTTACTAGCGGAAAGGTACGAGCAGTACTTC. Translating gives CASGRLLAERYEQYF. The chain is built from TRBV6-5 and TRBJ2-7; 8 bases map to TRBD2. Trimming cost V 8 bases and J 4 bases; bases outside gene matches: 13. This CDR3 has 15 residues. Germline lookup yields CDR1 MNHEY and CDR2 SVGAGI.